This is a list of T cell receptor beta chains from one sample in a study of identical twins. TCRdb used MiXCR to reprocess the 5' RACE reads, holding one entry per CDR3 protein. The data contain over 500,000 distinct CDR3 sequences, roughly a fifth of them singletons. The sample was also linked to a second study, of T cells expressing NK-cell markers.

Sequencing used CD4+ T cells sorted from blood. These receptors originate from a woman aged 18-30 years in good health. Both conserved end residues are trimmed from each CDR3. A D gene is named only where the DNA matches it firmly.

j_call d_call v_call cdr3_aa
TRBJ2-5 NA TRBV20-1 SAVGLSPETQY
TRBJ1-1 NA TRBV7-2 ASSLIMNTEAF
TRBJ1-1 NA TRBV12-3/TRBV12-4 ASTRGGGGWTEAF
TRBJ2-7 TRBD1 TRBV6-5 ATVDRVYEQY
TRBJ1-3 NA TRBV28 ASSLSRSGNTIY
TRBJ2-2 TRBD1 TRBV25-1 ASSEYFDGQGRAGELF
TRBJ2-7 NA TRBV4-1 ASSQEPGARAPYEQY
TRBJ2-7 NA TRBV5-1 ASSLDSERYEQY
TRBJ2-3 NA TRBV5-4 ASSFKGVTDTQY
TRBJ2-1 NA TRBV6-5 ASSYRGMGLNEQF
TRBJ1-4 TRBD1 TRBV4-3 ASSQAGTGVEKLF
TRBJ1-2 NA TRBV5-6 ASTFRDGANYGYT
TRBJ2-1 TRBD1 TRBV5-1 ASSPLPGQGGEQF
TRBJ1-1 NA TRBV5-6 ASSLNSQGAF
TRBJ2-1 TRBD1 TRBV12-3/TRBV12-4 ASSKGTGGNEQF